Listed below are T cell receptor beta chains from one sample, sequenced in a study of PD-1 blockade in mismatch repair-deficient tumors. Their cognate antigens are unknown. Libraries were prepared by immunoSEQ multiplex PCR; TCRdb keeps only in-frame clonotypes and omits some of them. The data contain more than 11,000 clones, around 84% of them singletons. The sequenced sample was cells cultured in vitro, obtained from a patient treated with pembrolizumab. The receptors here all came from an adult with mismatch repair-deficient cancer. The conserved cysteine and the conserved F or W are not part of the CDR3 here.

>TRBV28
ASSPTGNLGSYGYT
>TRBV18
ASSPLGTSQETQY
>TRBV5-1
ASNEGLTSGPTDTQY
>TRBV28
ASRPASNQPQH
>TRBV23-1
ASPPPGQRLSTNEKLF
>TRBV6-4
ASSDSEKGATDTQY
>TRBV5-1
ASSYGTGVPYEQY
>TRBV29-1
SVAGTTYEQY
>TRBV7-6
ASSLAPGGYGNQPQH
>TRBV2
ASSGPSGSYEQF
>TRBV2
ASGGDSSYYGYT
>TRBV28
ASSFADGTEAF
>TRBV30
AWSTSGNTIY
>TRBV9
ASSEGGAGFNQPQH
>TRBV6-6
ASSSGVGQETQY
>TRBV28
ASSSRGVFYGYT
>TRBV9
ASSVADDRAYEQY
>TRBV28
ATATGGNNEKLF